These 27 T cell receptor beta chains originate from one sample sequenced in a study of human T cells and chemical hapten exposure. From the RACE reads, TCRdb called clonotypes with MiXCR, one entry per CDR3 protein. This sample carries about 300,000 distinct CDR3 sequences, around 5.5% of them seen once, and the ten largest clones take 7% to 10%. As for time point: pre-sensitization, week 0. Noted treatment: therapeutic diphenylcyclopropenone sensitization with weekly scalp DPC. Sequenced material: whole blood, taken in connection with sensitization to the hapten diphenylcyclopropenone (DPC). The receptors were gathered from a young woman with alopecia areata. Some clones in this sample may be carry-over from other donors' samples.

The V gene is TRBV12-3 or TRBV12-4, the J gene TRBJ2-3; 8 bases match TRBD1. The CDR3 consists of 15 residues. The trim removed 6 bases at V and 6 bases at J, leaving 11 bases unmatched. The CDR3 spells CASRPPGGHRDTQYF. The CDR3 DNA follows: TGTGCCAGCAGGCCGCCAGGGGGCCACCGTGATACGCAGTATTTT.

The sample holds many counts of this clonotype. The V and J genes are TRBV9 and TRBJ2-1; 8 bases fit TRBD2. The CDR3 is 15 amino acids. Germline CDR1 is SGDLS and CDR2 is YYNGEE. V was clipped by 4 bases and J by 4 bases; unmatched bases: 7. CDR3 protein: CASSPGASGYNEQFF. CDR3 in DNA: TGTGCCAGCAGCCCAGGGGCTAGCGGGTACAATGAGCAGTTCTTC.

This clonotype was counted between two and nine times. The chain joins TRBV4-3 to TRBJ2-2; 7 positions agree with TRBD2. CDR3 length: 17 residues. Per germline, CDR1 LGHNA and CDR2 YSLEER. The V segment lost 0 bases and the J segment 0 bases; nucleotides outside the gene matches: 4. The DNA for the CDR3 is TGCGCCAGCAGCCAAGAGCGGGGGACCTCGAACACCGGGGAGCTGTTTTTT. This sequence encodes CASSQERGTSNTGELFF.

This rearrangement joins TRBV6-2 or TRBV6-3 to TRBJ2-3; TRBD2 is a possible D gene (5 bases). Trimming removed 2 bases at V and 5 bases at J, with 17 bases between. The CDR3 sequence is 16 residues long. CDR1 and CDR2 from the germline V gene are MNHEY and SVGEGT. This CDR3 reads CASSYKAVGEVDTQYF. Here the CDR3 DNA reads TGTGCCAGCAGTTACAAAGCGGTGGGCGAGGTAGATACGCAGTATTTT.

This chain links TRBV4-2 with TRBJ2-4; 9 bases are shared with TRBD2. V dropped 5 bases and J dropped 1; count of bases not matched to a gene: 6. The CDR3 is made up of 16 amino acids. Germline V CDR1 and CDR2: LGHNA, YNFKEQ. DNA for the CDR3: TGTGCCAGCAGCTCCAGGACTAGCGCCGCCAAAAACATTCAGTACTTC. Its translation: CASSSRTSAAKNIQYF.

This clonotype was counted ten times or more. The chain has TRBV6-5 and TRBJ1-1; D remains unclear. CDR3 length: 19 amino acids. The ends were cut back, 0 bases at V and 0 bases at J, with 20 bases in the middle. CDR1 and CDR2 (germline): MNHEY, SVGAGI. The chain's CDR3 is CASSYSGRGLSFMNTEAFF. CDR3 nucleotide sequence: TGTGCCAGCAGTTACTCCGGACGAGGTCTCAGCTTTATGAACACTGAAGCTTTCTTT.

The sample holds a few counts of this clonotype. The V gene is TRBV5-1, the J gene TRBJ2-1; a possible D gene is TRBD2 (9 bases). Trimming shortened V by 4 bases and J by 10 bases, and 24 bases separated the two germline ends. This CDR3 is 16 amino acids long. Looked up from germline, CDR1 is SGHRS and CDR2 is YFSETQ. The CDR3 spells CASSPTGGLAGKEQFF. CDR3 bases: TGCGCCAGCAGCCCTACAGGGGGACTAGCCGGTAAGGAGCAGTTCTTC. Filled out from reference TRBV5-1 and TRBJ2-1, the complete variable domain reads KAGVTQTPRYLIKTRGQQVTLSCSPISGHRSVSWYQQTPGQGLQFLFEYFSETQRNKGNFPGRFSGRQFSNSRSEMNVSTLELGDSALYLCASSPTGGLAGKEQFFGPGTRLTVL.

This clonotype has ten or more counts. This CDR3 is CSARDPGRDSTEAFF. CDR3 DNA sequence: TGCAGTGCTAGAGACCCCGGCAGGGACAGCACTGAAGCTTTCTTT. The chain recombines TRBV20-1 with TRBJ1-1; 7 nucleotides agree with TRBD1. From germline, CDR1 is DFQATT and CDR2 SNEGSKA (reference sequence). Losses at the gene ends were 0 bases for V and 4 bases for J; bases not matched to a gene: 8. The CDR3 consists of 15 residues.

Ten or more counts support this clonotype. This sequence joins TRBV6-2 or TRBV6-3 and TRBJ1-2; D ambiguous. Germline V CDR1 and CDR2: MNHEY, SVGEGT. The CDR3 runs to 14 residues. Trimming shortened V by 2 bases and J by 7 bases, and 14 bases separated the two germline ends. This CDR3 reads CASSYGEPVGGYTF. Written as DNA, the CDR3 is TGTGCCAGCAGTTACGGGGAGCCAGTGGGTGGCTACACCTTC.

V and J are TRBV27 and TRBJ2-3; D gene uncertain. CDR3 size: 15 residues. Germline V lookup: CDR1 MNHEY, CDR2 SMNVEV (reference sequence). V was trimmed by 0 bases and J by 0 bases, leaving 7 bases between them. The CDR3 loop reads CASSLSGRSTDTQYF. The CDR3 nucleotides are TGTGCCAGCAGTTTATCGGGCAGAAGCACAGATACGCAGTATTTT.

The J gene is TRBJ1-2, the V gene TRBV6-5; the D is unclear. Germline V gives CDR1 MNHEY, CDR2 SVGAGI. This CDR3 region has 14 residues. With 2 bases removed from V and 2 bases from J, the gap between germline ends came to 9 bases. In nucleotides, the CDR3 is TGTGCCAGCAGTTACGAGGAGTCGAACTATGGCTACACCTTC. It encodes CASSYEESNYGYTF.

The gene calls are TRBV7-6 and TRBJ1-2, with D hard to call. The CDR3 has 14 amino acids. Trimming shortened V by 5 bases and J by 2 bases, and 12 bases separated the two germline ends. CDR1 and CDR2 from the germline V gene are SGHVS and FNYEAQ. CDR3 nucleotides: TGTGCCAGCAGCCCTGGTCTATCCAACTATGGCTACACCTTC. Protein sequence: CASSPGLSNYGYTF. The whole variable domain, remainder taken from reference TRBV7-6 and TRBJ1-2, is GAGVSQSPRYKVTKRGQDVALRCDPISGHVSLYWYRQALGQGPEFLTYFNYEAQQDKSGLPNDRFSAERPEGSISTLTIQRTEQRDSAMYRCASSPGLSNYGYTFGSGTRLTVV.

Only a few counts were recorded for this clonotype. J is TRBJ1-5 and V is TRBV20-1, with 7 nucleotides matching TRBD1. This CDR3 region has 13 residues. In germline, CDR1 is DFQATT, CDR2 SNEGSKA (reference sequence). V was clipped by 5 bases and J by 1 base; unmatched bases: 2. The DNA for the CDR3 is TGCAGTGCTGGGGGACAGAGCAATCAGCCCCAGCATTTT. Encoded protein: CSAGGQSNQPQHF.

This clonotype occurred a few times. The gene calls are TRBV12-3 or TRBV12-4 and TRBJ2-2; 8 nucleotides align to TRBD1. The CDR3 has 15 amino acids. The V gene end was trimmed by 10 bases and the J gene end by 7 bases; junction bases not matched to a gene: 14. The CDR3 spells CATRRGLYVIGELFF. As DNA, the CDR3 is TGTGCCACACGCAGGGGGCTTTATGTGATCGGGGAGCTGTTTTTT.

At least ten counts were recorded for this clonotype. The genes are TRBV20-1 and TRBJ2-2; D may be TRBD1 or TRBD2 (5 bases each). V shed 3 bases and J shed 0 bases, with 8 bases lying between them. CDR3 length: 14 residues. Germline CDR1 DFQATT, CDR2 SNEGSKA (reference sequence). The CDR3 region has the DNA TGCAGTGCTAGCGGGACGACGAACACCGGGGAGCTGTTTTTT. Its translation: CSASGTTNTGELFF.

This clonotype was counted at least ten times. The chain combines TRBV12-3 or TRBV12-4 with TRBJ2-3, with a tentative D call TRBD2 (5 bases). The length of the CDR3 is 15 residues. Trimming cost V 6 bases and J 6 bases, with 19 bases left between them. CDR3 bases: TGTGCCAGCAGCCCCCGGGATCCCGGACGGGATACGCAGTATTTT. This codes for CASSPRDPGRDTQYF.

This clonotype was observed many times. This rearrangement joins TRBV27 to TRBJ1-2; D remains ambiguous. The germline V gene encodes CDR1 MNHEY and CDR2 SMNVEV (reference sequence). Trimming removed 5 bases at V and 4 bases at J, with 11 bases between. The CDR3 loop spans 13 amino acids. Here the CDR3 reads CASSNLLGYGYTF. For the CDR3, the DNA is TGTGCCAGCAGTAACCTACTTGGCTATGGCTACACCTTC.

CDR3: CASSGQTAGANVLTF. The CDR3 DNA sequence: TGTGCCAGCAGTGGGCAGACGGCTGGGGCCAACGTCCTGACTTTC. The chain recombines TRBV25-1 with TRBJ2-6; D is ambiguous. Germline CDR1 MGHDK, CDR2 SYGVNS. V shed 4 bases and J shed 2 bases, with 9 bases lying between them. This CDR3 is built from 15 residues.

The V and J genes are TRBV4-1 and TRBJ2-3; weak D call: TRBD2 (7 bases). V was trimmed by 0 bases and J by 7 bases, leaving 14 bases between them. This CDR3 contains 15 residues. Germline V gives CDR1 MGHRA, CDR2 YSYEKL. The CDR3 coding sequence is TGCGCCAGCAGCCAAGAGTGGGGGGGGGCGAATACGCAGTATTTT. It codes for CASSQEWGGANTQYF.

This chain connects TRBV29-1 to TRBJ2-1; no clear D gene. The CDR3 contains 13 residues. The ends were cut back, 8 bases at V and 2 bases at J, with 13 bases in the middle. CDR1 is SQVTM and CDR2 is ANQGSEA in the germline V gene. CDR3 sequence: CSWVWSPYNEQFF. In nucleotides, the CDR3 is TGCAGCTGGGTTTGGTCGCCCTACAATGAGCAGTTCTTC.

V usage is TRBV5-4 and J usage is TRBJ1-4, with D possibly TRBD1 on 5 matching bases. The length of the CDR3 is 13 residues. Germline CDR1 reads SGHNT; CDR2 reads YYREEE (reference sequence). V was shortened by 3 bases and J by 8 bases, with 11 bases between the two germline ends. In nucleotides, the CDR3 is TGTGCCAGCAGCTGGGACCCAACAGAAAAACTGTTTTTT. Residues: CASSWDPTEKLFF.

The chain is built from TRBV6-2 or TRBV6-3 and TRBJ2-7; TRBD2 might be the D (5 bases). This CDR3 has 14 residues. Germline V lookup: CDR1 MNHEY, CDR2 SVGEGT. Trimming cost V 0 bases and J 7 bases, with 13 bases left between them. The CDR3 nucleotides are TGTGCCAGCAGTTACTCCCGGGGATCGGGAGAGCAGTACTTC. Its translation: CASSYSRGSGEQYF.

This clonotype was detected a few times. The CDR3 is CATSRDRAIPTGEQYF. The CDR3 DNA sequence: TGTGCCACCAGCAGAGATAGGGCGATACCTACTGGGGAGCAGTACTTC. The chain uses TRBV15 and TRBJ2-7, with D uncertain. CDR3 length: 16 residues. V dropped 0 bases and J dropped 7 bases, with 19 bases sitting between them. Looked up from germline, CDR1 is LNHNV and CDR2 is YYDKDF (reference sequence).

CDR3: CASRFGGTNTGELFF. The CDR3 DNA sequence: TGTGCCAGCAGGTTTGGGGGAACGAACACCGGGGAGCTGTTTTTT. This rearrangement joins TRBV12-3 or TRBV12-4 to TRBJ2-2, with D possibly being TRBD1 or TRBD2 (5 bases each). The V end lost 6 bases, the J end lost 0 bases, and 11 bases lay between the germline ends. The CDR3 consists of 15 residues.

Many counts were recorded for this clonotype. The rearrangement joins TRBV6-2 or TRBV6-3 to TRBJ2-7, with 8 bases identical to TRBD1. CDR1 is MNHEY and CDR2 is SVGEGT in the germline V gene. V lost 5 bases and J lost 7; bases outside the gene matches: 4. CDR3 size: 12 residues. DNA of the CDR3: TGTGCCAGCAGTCGTGGACAGGGAGAGCAGTACTTC. This gives the protein CASSRGQGEQYF.

This clonotype was detected many times. V gene TRBV4-1 combines with J gene TRBJ1-1; D is undetermined. This CDR3 has 15 residues. Deletions cut 0 bases from V and 4 bases from J, with 12 bases between. Per the germline V gene, CDR1 is MGHRA and CDR2 is YSYEKL. CDR3 sequence (DNA): TGCGCCAGCAGCCAAGACCCGGGGTTCGGCACTGAAGCTTTCTTT. This encodes CASSQDPGFGTEAFF.

This clonotype turned up a few times. This chain connects TRBV6-5 to TRBJ2-5; D is unresolved. This CDR3 spans 14 amino acids. CDR1 is MNHEY, CDR2 SVGAGI, per germline. V lost 5 bases to trimming and J lost 2 bases, with 12 bases between them. This chain's CDR3 is CASSASLLQETQYF. Here the CDR3 DNA reads TGTGCCAGCAGTGCGTCGCTCCTGCAAGAGACCCAGTACTTC.